The rows below give T cell receptor beta chains drawn from one sample of a study of cytomegalovirus exposure and HLA in healthy donors. Profiling relied on immunoSEQ multiplex PCR, and the TCRdb table lists in-frame clones only, not all of them. The profile shows roughly 170,000 clones, approximately 82% of them singletons. The source material was PBMCs. Receptors originate from a girl aged 2-10 years in good health and CMV-seropositive. CDR3s include the opening cysteine and the closing phenylalanine or tryptophan. The D gene is left open where the match is weak. Clone size is shown for a subset of rows, as once, few, many or a class of expanded clone.

j_gene	v_gene	abundance	d_gene	CDR3nt	CDR3aa
TRBJ2-7	TRBV19	NA	TRBD1	TGTGCCAGTAGTAAGGACAGGCGCAGCTCCTACGAGCAGTACTTC	CASSKDRRSSYEQYF
TRBJ1-3	TRBV4-2	NA	NA	TGTGCCAGCAGCCGAGCCCCTACAGGGACTGGAAACACCATATATTTT	CASSRAPTGTGNTIYF
TRBJ2-3	TRBV7-9	NA	TRBD2	TGTGCCAGCAGCAGACTAGCGGGAGGTTCAGATACGCAGTATTTT	CASSRLAGGSDTQYF
TRBJ2-5	TRBV15	NA	TRBD2	TGTGCCACCAGCAGTTGGAGGACTAGCGGGACTCAAGAGACCCAGTACTTC	CATSSWRTSGTQETQYF
TRBJ1-5	TRBV18	NA	TRBD1	TGTGCCAGCTCATTGGACAGGGCCATCAATCAGCCCCAGCATTTT	CASSLDRAINQPQHF
TRBJ2-5	TRBV6-6	NA	NA	TGTGCCAGCAGCCCCACACGCCGGGAGCAGTACTTC	CASSPTRREQYF
TRBJ2-7	TRBV28	once	NA	TGTGCCAGCAGCCTAGCACACCGGGACATCCAAGAGCAGTACTTC	CASSLAHRDIQEQYF
TRBJ1-1	TRBV11-3	NA	TRBD1	TGTGCCAGCAGCTCGACCGGGACAGGGGGGACCACTGAAGCTTTCTTT	CASSSTGTGGTTEAFF
TRBJ2-5	TRBV6-5	NA	TRBD2	TGTGCCAGCGGTTCCGTGCGGGAGGACGATGAGCAGTACTTC	CASGSVREDDEQYF
TRBJ1-4	TRBV7-9	NA	TRBD1	TGTGCCAGCAGCCGTAAGACAGGGGCTGTGGGTGAAAAACTGTTTTTT	CASSRKTGAVGEKLFF
TRBJ2-1	TRBV5-1	once	NA	TGCGCCAGCAGCGATCGGACAGAATCCTACAATGAGCAGTTCTTC	CASSDRTESYNEQFF
TRBJ1-4	TRBV25-1	once	NA	TGTGCCAGCAGTGCTACGCCCAATCCTACCAATAATGAAAAACTGTTTTTT	CASSATPNPTNNEKLFF
TRBJ1-4	TRBV10-3	once	NA	TGTGCCATCAGTGAGAAGGGGGGGCCAACTAATGAAAAACTGTTTTTT	CAISEKGGPTNEKLFF
TRBJ1-2	TRBV25-1	once	NA	TGTGCCAGCAGTGAATATTCAGGGGCTAACTATGGCTACACCTTC	CASSEYSGANYGYTF
TRBJ2-7	TRBV9	once	NA	TGTGCCAGCAGCCCAAGTGGCAGGGGCTACGAGCAGTACTTC	CASSPSGRGYEQYF
TRBJ2-7	TRBV6-5	NA	TRBD1	TGTGCCAGCAACAAAAGGGGACAGGGTTTGAACGAGCAGTACTTC	CASNKRGQGLNEQYF